This TCR beta chain was captured by sequencing in a study of lymphopenia after photon versus proton radiotherapy. CDR1 and CDR2 (germline): SGHRS, YFSETQ. The CDR3 loop spans 13 amino acids. V was pared by 5 bases and J by 2 bases, with 8 bases between. The table came from immunoSEQ multiplex PCR; TCRdb's copy has only in-frame clones and leaves some out. Among some 170,000 clones, about 85% were seen once, and the ten largest hold about 4.3%. The chain links TRBV5-1 to TRBJ2-1, with D maybe TRBD2 (5 bases). Material: peripheral blood, obtained from a patient treated with photon-based radiotherapy. This receptor was identified in a man over 45 with gastric cancer. CDR3 nucleotides: TGCGCCAGCAGTGCGGGTACCTACAATGAGCAGTTCTTC. Translated, it gives CASSAGTYNEQFF.